A single sample is the source of the 15 T cell receptor beta chains below, sequenced in a study of post-analysis software for immune sequencing data. Unique molecular identifiers were present in the TCR beta cDNA libraries. One entry per CDR3 protein results from TCRdb running MiXCR on the PCR reads. The sample holds about 160,000 distinct CDR3 sequences; roughly 40% are singletons and the top ten take roughly 28%. The sample consisted of blood, taken after autologous hematopoietic stem cell transplantation. All receptors come from a girl aged 5-17 years with multiple sclerosis.

This clonotype appeared a single time. A much larger clone differs by one base, so this may be a read error. The chain uses TRBV5-1 and TRBJ1-2; D is possibly TRBD1 (5 bases). The CDR3 sequence is 14 residues long. V lost 6 bases to trimming and J lost 3 bases, with 15 bases between them. Germline V CDR1 and CDR2: SGHRS, YFSETQ. The CDR3 region is CASTQSGADYGYTF. CDR3 nucleotide sequence: TGCGCCAGCACGCAAAGTGGGGCGGACTATGGCTACACCTTC.

This clonotype was detected only once. V is TRBV6-5 and J is TRBJ2-1; D remains ambiguous. Germline CDR1 MNHEY, CDR2 SVGAGI. The length of the CDR3 is 16 residues. The V and J ends lost 2 bases and 2 bases respectively, with 13 bases between them. The CDR3 DNA reads as TGTGCCAGCAGTTACGGCAGTAATCGCCCCTACAATGAGCAGTTCTTC. It encodes CASSYGSNRPYNEQFF.

This clonotype was detected only a few times. The chain uses TRBV28 and TRBJ2-7; 11 bases are shared with TRBD2. Germline V gene lookup returns CDR1 MDHEN and CDR2 SYDVKM. The CDR3 runs to 16 residues. After removal of 6 bases from V and 4 bases from J, the junction contained 11 bases not matched to a gene. This CDR3 reads CASSPGGASGRYEQYF. As DNA, the CDR3 is TGTGCCAGCAGCCCTGGTGGGGCTAGCGGGAGGTACGAGCAGTACTTC.

This clonotype was detected many times. Its ends do not fully match the called genes, so a read error is possible. This sequence joins TRBV7-3 and TRBJ2-5; D is uncertain. The CDR3 has 13 amino acids. The germline V gene encodes CDR1 SGHTA and CDR2 FQGTGA. The CDR3 loop reads CASSQGAQETQYF. The CDR3 coding sequence is TGCGCCAGCAGCCAAGGCGCTCAAGAGACCCAGTACTTC.

J is TRBJ2-2 and V is TRBV24-1, with TRBD2 identical over 14 bases. In germline, CDR1 is KGHDR, CDR2 SFDVKD. V shed 3 bases and J 5 bases; nucleotides not matched to a gene: 4. This CDR3 comprises 17 residues. The CDR3 nucleotides read TGTGCCACCAGTGATCCGGGACTAGCGGGAGTTACCGGGGAGCTGTTTTTT. Translating gives CATSDPGLAGVTGELFF.

The J gene is TRBJ2-2, the V gene TRBV15, with 8 bases that match TRBD2. The CDR3 consists of 18 residues. CDR1 LNHNV and CDR2 YYDKDF come from the germline V gene (reference sequence). V dropped 0 bases and J dropped 1; count of bases not matched to a gene: 7. The CDR3, as DNA: TGTGCCACCAGCAGAGATCAAAGCGGGAGTGGGAACACCGGGGAGCTGTTTTTT. As protein: CATSRDQSGSGNTGELFF.

This chain uses TRBV24-1 with TRBJ1-4; 9 bases are a match to TRBD1. Germline values: CDR1 KGHDR, CDR2 SFDVKD. V lost 12 bases and J lost 8; bases outside the gene matches: 6. The CDR3 contains 12 residues. CDR3 DNA sequence: TGTGCCGCCGGGACAGGGAGCGAAAAACTGTTTTTT. Amino acids: CAAGTGSEKLFF.

This clonotype came up once. The chain uses TRBV27 and TRBJ1-5; D perhaps matches TRBD1 (6 bases). Trimming removed 4 bases at V and 3 bases at J, with 19 bases between. This CDR3 region has 17 residues. CDR1 and CDR2 (germline): MNHEY, SMNVEV (reference sequence). CDR3 sequence (DNA): TGTGCCAGCAGTTCAGCAGGCGGGGGGCGGGACAATCAGCCCCAGCATTTT. Its translation: CASSSAGGGRDNQPQHF.

This chain uses TRBV9 with TRBJ2-1, with 12 bases fitting TRBD2. This CDR3 comprises 15 residues. J was trimmed by 7 bases and V by 4 bases; bases with no gene match: 6. Germline V gene sequence: CDR1 SGDLS, CDR2 YYNGEE. For the CDR3, the DNA is TGTGCCAGCAGCCGAGGACTAGCGGGATGGAATGAGCAGTTCTTC. Its protein is CASSRGLAGWNEQFF. Looking up the rest from reference TRBV9 and TRBJ2-1 gives the full variable domain: DSGVTQTPKHLITATGQRVTLRCSPRSGDLSVYWYQQSLDQGLQFLIQYYNGEERAKGNILERFSAQQFPDLHSELNLSSLELGDSALYFCASSRGLAGWNEQFFGPGTRLTVL.

This clonotype occurred a few times. The CDR3 here is CASSLGGSRTDTQYF. The DNA of the CDR3 is TGTGCCAGCAGCTTAGGCGGGAGTCGTACAGATACGCAGTATTTT. The chain couples TRBV7-3 to TRBJ2-3, with 7 positions matching TRBD2. Germline-derived CDR1 and CDR2 are SGHTA and FQGTGA. With 2 bases clipped from V and 3 bases from J, the junction kept 5 bases outside the gene matches. This CDR3 comprises 15 residues. Looking up the rest from reference TRBV7-3 and TRBJ2-3 gives the full variable domain: GAGVSQTPSNKVTEKGKYVELRCDPISGHTALYWYRQSLGQGPEFLIYFQGTGAADDSGLPNDRFFAVRPEGSVSTLKIQRTERGDSAVYLCASSLGGSRTDTQYFGPGTRLTVL.

This clonotype was seen at least ten times. The chain links TRBV29-1 to TRBJ2-4, with TRBD2 identical over 7 bases. CDR1 and CDR2 from the germline V gene are SQVTM and ANQGSEA. V shed 4 bases, J shed 2 bases, and the junction held 8 bases outside the gene matches. The CDR3 covers 15 residues. The CDR3 region has the DNA TGCAGCGTTGTGGGGCGGGAGTTTTCCAAAAACATTCAGTACTTC. Translating it yields CSVVGREFSKNIQYF.

This clonotype was detected ten times or more. The rearrangement links TRBV9 to TRBJ2-1; 13 bases fit TRBD2. CDR1 is SGDLS and CDR2 is YYNGEE in the germline V gene. This CDR3 is 16 amino acids long. V dropped 4 bases and J dropped 6; count of bases not matched to a gene: 7. The CDR3 sequence is CASSPRTSGRANEQFF. The CDR3 coding sequence is TGTGCCAGCAGCCCCAGAACTAGCGGGAGGGCCAATGAGCAGTTCTTC.

This clonotype has a handful of counts. This sequence joins TRBV5-6 and TRBJ2-3; TRBD2 aligns across 12 bases. The junction had 10 bases not matched to a gene; V was cut back by 5 bases and J by 0 bases. Germline CDR1 SGHDT, CDR2 YYEEEE. The CDR3 runs to 18 residues. CDR3 amino acids: CASSFRTSGMRSTDTQYF. The CDR3 region has the DNA TGTGCCAGCAGTTTCCGGACTAGCGGGATGAGGAGCACAGATACGCAGTATTTT.

The chain couples TRBV3-1 to TRBJ2-7; TRBD2 matches at 7 bases. Unmatched junction bases numbered 4, after V lost 0 bases and J lost 2 bases. The CDR3 loop spans 15 amino acids. In germline, CDR1 is LGHDT, CDR2 YNNKEL (reference sequence). CDR3 bases: TGTGCCAGCAGCCAAGATCAAAGCGGGACCTACGAGCAGTACTTC. Encoded protein: CASSQDQSGTYEQYF.

This clonotype occurred a few times. This chain links TRBV11-2 with TRBJ2-1, with 10 bases matching TRBD2. Germline CDR1 and CDR2: SGHAT and FQNNGV. This CDR3 spans 15 amino acids. V lost 4 bases and J lost 4; bases outside the gene matches: 4. The CDR3 region has the DNA TGTGCCAGCAGCTCGACTAGCGGGCCTTACAATGAGCAGTTCTTC. Residues: CASSSTSGPYNEQFF.